This TCR beta chain was recovered during a study of blood T cell repertoires in COVID-19. About the study: Whether acute or convalescent, the COVID-19 samples came from the United States, Italy and Spain. From T cells, B-cell-depleted T cells, or PBMCs came the material, which was cDNA or gDNA.

Trimming cost V 0 bases and J 0 bases, with 10 bases left between them. From germline, CDR1 is SGHKS and CDR2 YYEKEE (reference sequence). This CDR3 is 15 amino acids long. As handled by the study authors: Quantification of nucleated cells was approximated via reference gene primer amplification. Only in-frame clones appear in the TCRdb table, and some are missing; sequencing was by immunoSEQ multiplex PCR. V and J calls and clone size are given by that table; D and trimming were obtained from the DNA. The table records 100,000 to 150,000 clones, about 82% of them present only once. V usage is TRBV5-5 and J usage is TRBJ2-7; D gene uncertain. Material: peripheral blood. The TCR was taken from a human donor in a cohort sampled during active COVID-19. The CDR3 DNA sequence: TGTGCCAGCAGCTTGGCAGGAATCAGCTCCTACGAGCAGTACTTC. This gives the protein CASSLAGISSYEQYF.